This T cell receptor beta chain was sequenced in a study of cytomegalovirus exposure and HLA in healthy donors. General study results and limits: Most subjects' HLA-A and HLA-B alleles were reportedly predicted from TCR beta sequences.

On this clone: What it binds is not known.

Primers included in the PCR were 60 Vbeta and 13 Jbeta primers. Sequencing was performed with immunoSEQ multiplex PCR; in TCRdb, only in-frame clones are kept and a portion is missing. The repertoire consists of 100,000 to 150,000 clones, with just over 75% occurring once and the leading ten covering around 1.9%. Germline values: CDR1 SGHRS, CDR2 YFSETQ. CDR3 size: 14 residues. The V and J ends lost 4 bases and 3 bases respectively, with 10 bases between them. The J gene is TRBJ2-2, the V gene TRBV5-1; tentatively, D is TRBD1 (5 bases). This receptor was identified in a woman aged 50 to 65 in good health and CMV-seronegative. Sample: PBMCs. CDR3 amino acids: CASSHMTDTGELFF. DNA of the CDR3: TGCGCCAGCAGCCACATGACAGACACCGGGGAGCTGTTTTTT.